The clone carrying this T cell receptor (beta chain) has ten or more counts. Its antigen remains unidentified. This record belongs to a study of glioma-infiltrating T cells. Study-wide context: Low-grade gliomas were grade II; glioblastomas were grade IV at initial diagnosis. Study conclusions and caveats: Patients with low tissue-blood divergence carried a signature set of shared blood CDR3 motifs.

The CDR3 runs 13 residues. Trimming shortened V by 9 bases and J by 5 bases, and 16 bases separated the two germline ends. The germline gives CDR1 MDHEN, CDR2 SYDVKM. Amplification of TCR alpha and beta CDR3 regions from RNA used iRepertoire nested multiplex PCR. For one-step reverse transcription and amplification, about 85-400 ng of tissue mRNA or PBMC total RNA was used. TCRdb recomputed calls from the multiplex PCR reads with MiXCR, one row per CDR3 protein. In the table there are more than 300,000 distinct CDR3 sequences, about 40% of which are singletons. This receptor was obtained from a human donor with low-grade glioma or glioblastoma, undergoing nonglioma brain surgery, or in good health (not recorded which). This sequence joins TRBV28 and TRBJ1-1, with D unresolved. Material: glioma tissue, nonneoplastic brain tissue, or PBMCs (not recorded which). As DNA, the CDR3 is TGTGCCAGTAGATTAGCCGGGTTAACTGAAGCTTTCTTT. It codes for CASRLAGLTEAFF.